The T cell receptor (beta chain) under discussion was sequenced for a study of identical twins. Study conclusions and caveats: Invariant T cells like MAIT and iNKT could partly confound the zero-insertion analyses.

Via MiXCR, TCRdb re-called the 5' RACE reads, giving one row per CDR3 protein. Of 500,000 to 700,000 distinct CDR3 sequences listed, 7.1% are singletons. Many counts were recorded for this clonotype. What it binds is not known. The CDR3 covers 15 residues. Trimming at V came to 2 bases and at J to 3 bases, leaving 7 bases not matched to a gene. Germline loops: CDR1 SGHDT, CDR2 YYEEEE. This sample was also put to use in a study of yellow fever vaccine responses in identical twins.

The clonotype originates from a woman under 30 in good health. The chain recombines TRBV5-6 with TRBJ1-2, with TRBD1 identical over 7 bases. What was sequenced was PBMCs. The CDR3 protein is CASSLQGRFDYGYTF. The CDR3 coding sequence is TGTGCCAGCAGCTTACAGGGGCGGTTCGACTATGGCTACACCTTC.